These T cell receptor beta chains were read from a single sample in a study of cytomegalovirus exposure and HLA in healthy donors. TCRdb keeps only in-frame clones here, not all; method: immunoSEQ multiplex PCR. The table records about 82,000 clones, over 70% of them present only once. Material for sequencing was PBMCs. These TCRs come from a man aged 25 to 45 in good health and CMV-seropositive. Both conserved end residues are part of each CDR3. Fields, in order: D gene, J gene, clone size, V gene, CDR3 protein, CDR3 DNA. D genes are given only for firm matches. Clone size is given for some rows only: seen once, a few or many times, or a class if the clone is expanded.

.	TRBJ2-5	few	TRBV28	CASSFGSSGKETQYF	TGTGCCAGCAGTTTTGGGAGTTCGGGAAAAGAGACCCAGTACTTC
.	TRBJ2-3	.	TRBV29-1	CSVEGQARTDTQYF	TGCAGCGTTGAGGGGCAGGCTAGAACAGATACGCAGTATTTT
.	TRBJ2-1	.	TRBV27	CASSLGGETYNEQFF	TGTGCCAGCAGTTTAGGCGGTGAGACCTACAATGAGCAGTTCTTC
TRBD2	TRBJ2-3	few	TRBV7-9	CSSSVRLAGGTDTQYF	TGTTCCAGCAGCGTCAGACTAGCGGGAGGCACAGATACGCAGTATTTT
TRBD1	TRBJ1-2	.	TRBV6-6	CASSYNRGANYGYTF	TGTGCCAGCAGTTACAACAGGGGAGCTAACTATGGCTACACCTTC
.	TRBJ1-1	.	TRBV7-3	CASSLEPANQAAFF	TGTGCCAGCAGCTTAGAGCCGGCAAATCAGGCAGCTTTCTTT
.	TRBJ1-6	.	TRBV27	CASSDTGTTDSPLHF	TGTGCCAGCAGTGATACAGGGACAACAGATTCACCCCTCCACTTT
TRBD1	TRBJ2-7	.	TRBV6-5	CASSPGQGSYEQYF	TGTGCCAGCAGCCCGGGACAGGGCTCCTACGAGCAGTACTTC
.	TRBJ2-5	.	TRBV28	CASSLSGEETQYF	TGTGCCAGCAGTTTATCAGGGGAGGAGACCCAGTACTTC
.	TRBJ1-2	few	TRBV27	CASRAAGNYGYTF	TGTGCCAGCAGGGCAGCGGGCAACTATGGCTACACCTTC
TRBD1	TRBJ2-7	.	TRBV6-5	CASSSPRTGASYEQYF	TGTGCCAGCAGTTCGCCACGGACAGGGGCATCCTACGAGCAGTACTTC